This TCR beta chain comes out of a study of blood T cell repertoires in COVID-19. Study summary: The United States, Italy and Spain supplied acute and convalescent COVID-19 samples. Nucleic acid was either cDNA or gDNA, and it came from T cells, B-cell-depleted T cells, or PBMCs.

Seattle patients were enrolled during active infection and followed longitudinally. Data came from immunoSEQ multiplex PCR; TCRdb stores just in-frame clones and leaves some out. The sample records about 200,000 clones, roughly nine tenths being singletons. Germline CDR1 SGHRS, CDR2 YFSETQ. The length of the CDR3 is 13 residues. V lost 2 bases and J lost 4, with 9 bases in between. Sequencing used peripheral blood. J is TRBJ1-1 and V is TRBV5-1; D remains unclear. The TCR comes from a man in his fifties or sixties with COVID-19, enrolled during active disease. The CDR3 DNA reads as TGCGCCAGCAGCTTTATAGAATCCACTGAAGCTTTCTTT. This gives the protein CASSFIESTEAFF.